This entry lists 23 T cell receptor beta chains sequenced from one sample in a study of beta chain features in type 1 diabetes. Study conclusions and caveats: Among patients with Type 1 diabetes, TCRB CDR3s were moderately but significantly shorter in every one of the four CD4+ subsets.

What these receptors recognize is not known. What was sequenced were expressed TCRB transcripts, since all of the isolated RNA had been reverse transcribed. Method: immunoSEQ multiplex PCR; TCRdb's copy keeps in-frame clones and lacks some. Of nearly 700,000 clones in the sample, about an eighth are singletons; the top ten hold around 0.022%. The sample was naive CD4+ T cells from blood. The receptor source for this set is a man aged 18 to 29 with type 1 diabetes.

The chain recombines TRBV12-5 with TRBJ2-2; the D gene is possibly TRBD1 (5 bases). The CDR3 has 17 residues. Germline CDR1 LGHNT, CDR2 FRNRAP. V dropped 4 bases and J dropped 4 bases, with 19 bases sitting between them. CDR3 coding DNA: TGTGCTAGTGGTTGGGGCTGGGCAGGGCACTTCACCGGGGAGCTGTTTTTT. It codes for CASGWGWAGHFTGELFF.

This clone was seen a handful of times. The rearrangement uses TRBV10-3 and TRBJ1-2; 11 nucleotides match TRBD1. Looked up from germline, CDR1 is ENHRY and CDR2 is SYGVKD. Trimming cost V 2 bases and J 7 bases; bases outside gene matches: 0. The CDR3 is made up of 13 amino acids. CDR3 bases: TGTGCCATCAGTGAGGGGACAGGGGGTGGCTACACCTTC. Its translation: CAISEGTGGGYTF.

This clone turned up a few times. The rearrangement links TRBV29-1 to TRBJ2-1; a weak D match, TRBD1 (5 bases). V lost 4 bases to trimming and J lost 0 bases, with 10 bases between them. The CDR3 is 14 residues long. In germline, CDR1 is SQVTM, CDR2 ANQGSEA. In DNA, the CDR3 is TGCAGCGTTGTCCAGGGATACTCCTACAATGAGCAGTTCTTC. Translation: CSVVQGYSYNEQFF.

The chain carries TRBV28 and TRBJ2-5; D may be TRBD1 (6 bases). CDR1 and CDR2 (germline): MDHEN, SYDVKM. The V end was cut by 6 bases, the J end by 5 bases, with 22 bases between. The CDR3 is 16 residues long. In DNA, the CDR3 is TGTGCCAGCAGACCCTCGGCGGCAGGGGAACAGGAGACCCAGTACTTC. As protein: CASRPSAAGEQETQYF.

The chain has TRBV6-1 and TRBJ2-3; possibly TRBD2 for D (7 bases). Germline V CDR1 and CDR2: MNHNS, SASEGT. Trimming took off 7 bases at V and 3 bases at J, with 14 bases between the two ends. The CDR3 is 14 amino acids. The CDR3 DNA reads as TGTGCCAGCAAGGTCGGGGGGCCGACAGATACGCAGTATTTT. As protein: CASKVGGPTDTQYF.

A remark on this clone: Different DNA sequences within this sample yield the same CDR3. V is TRBV30 and J is TRBJ1-1, with TRBD1 as a possible D gene (5 bases). Trimming left V 0 bases short and J 5 bases short, with 13 bases between. CDR3 length: 14 amino acids. Looked up from germline, CDR1 is GTSNPN and CDR2 is SVGIG (reference sequence). The CDR3 protein is CAWSVSGGGTEAFF. CDR3 bases: TGTGCCTGGAGTGTATCCGGGGGAGGGACTGAAGCTTTCTTT.

The V and J genes are TRBV18 and TRBJ2-5; 7 nucleotides match TRBD1. CDR1 KGHSH and CDR2 LQKENI come from the germline V gene. CDR3 length equals 14 residues. V lost 3 bases to trimming and J lost 3 bases; unmatched junction nucleotides: 4. DNA of the CDR3: TGTGCCAGCTCACCCTGGGACAGAGAAGAGACCCAGTACTTC. Residues: CASSPWDREETQYF.

The rearrangement joins TRBV7-3 to TRBJ2-1; D uncertain. The V end was cut by 5 bases, the J end by 5 bases, with 10 bases between. Germline CDR1 is SGHTA and CDR2 is FQGTGA. The CDR3 has 13 residues. Written as DNA, the CDR3 is TGTGCCAGCAGCCCATCCACCGACAATGAGCAGTTCTTC. Translating it yields CASSPSTDNEQFF.

The chain couples TRBV28 to TRBJ2-7; 9 bases fit TRBD2. The CDR3 is made up of 14 amino acids. Germline V gene lookup returns CDR1 MDHEN and CDR2 SYDVKM. The junction had 5 bases not matched to a gene; V was cut back by 6 bases and J by 2 bases. DNA of the CDR3: TGTGCCAGCAGCCGTAGCGGGGGTGCCTACGAGCAGTACTTC. Its protein is CASSRSGGAYEQYF.

This clone occurred a few times. CDR3 in amino acids: CAWRRGDARDEQYF. The CDR3 DNA follows: TGTGCCTGGAGAAGAGGGGACGCAAGGGACGAGCAGTACTTC. This sequence joins TRBV30 and TRBJ2-7; D possibly matches TRBD1 or TRBD2 (5 bases each). Deletions cut 3 bases from V and 5 bases from J, with 17 bases between. CDR3 size: 14 residues. Germline lookup yields CDR1 GTSNPN and CDR2 SVGIG (reference sequence).

This clone has a handful of counts. The chain links TRBV4-2 to TRBJ2-3; perhaps TRBD2 as D (7 bases). The CDR3 spans 17 residues. V dropped 1 base and J dropped 5 bases, with 19 bases sitting between them. CDR1 is LGHNA, CDR2 YNFKEQ, per germline. CDR3 in amino acids: CASSQGRVAGAGDTQYF. CDR3 DNA sequence: TGTGCCAGCAGCCAAGGGCGCGTTGCGGGGGCGGGAGATACGCAGTATTTT.

The V and J genes are TRBV28 and TRBJ2-1; D gene uncertain. In germline, CDR1 is MDHEN, CDR2 SYDVKM. CDR3 length equals 14 residues. V was pared by 5 bases and J by 15 bases, with 23 bases between. The CDR3 bases are TGTGCCAGCAGTCCCCCGGGCCCAATCCCGATGTGGTTCTTC. This translates into CASSPPGPIPMWFF.

V usage is TRBV27 and J usage is TRBJ2-3, with TRBD1 as a possible D gene (6 bases). V lost 2 bases, J lost 5 bases, and 20 bases lay in between. This CDR3 region has 17 residues. Germline-derived CDR1 and CDR2 are MNHEY and SMNVEV (reference sequence). In DNA form, the CDR3 reads TGTGCCAGCAGTTTAGGATGGGGACAAGGAGGTGTAGATACGCAGTATTTT. Its translation: CASSLGWGQGGVDTQYF.

This clone was recorded a few times. This chain joins TRBV10-3 and TRBJ2-1; 10 nucleotides line up with TRBD1. Germline CDR1 reads ENHRY; CDR2 reads SYGVKD. This CDR3 has 16 residues. V lost 5 bases and J lost 2; bases outside the gene matches: 6. This CDR3 is CAISSGTGAAYNEQFF. The DNA for the CDR3 is TGTGCCATCAGTTCTGGGACAGGGGCTGCCTACAATGAGCAGTTCTTC.

The chain recombines TRBV7-9 with TRBJ1-1; no firm D call. V lost 1 base, J lost 0 bases, and 12 bases lay in between. From germline, CDR1 is SEHNR and CDR2 FQNEAQ (reference sequence). CDR3 length: 16 amino acids. This CDR3 reads CASSLDLAPLNTEAFF. Here the CDR3 DNA reads TGTGCCAGCAGCTTAGATCTAGCACCGTTGAACACTGAAGCTTTCTTT. The full variable domain, rest sourced from reference TRBV7-9 and TRBJ1-1, is DTGVSQNPRHKITKRGQNVTFRCDPISEHNRLYWYRQTLGQGPEFLTYFQNEAQLEKSRLLSDRFSAERPKGSFSTLEIQRTEQGDSAMYLCASSLDLAPLNTEAFFGQGTRLTVV.

The chain uses TRBV11-3 and TRBJ1-1, with a weak D call TRBD1 (5 bases). The CDR3 runs 16 residues. The ends were cut back, 5 bases at V and 5 bases at J, with 21 bases in the middle. Germline assignment: CDR1 SGHNT and CDR2 YENEEA. Written as DNA, the CDR3 is TGTGCCAGCAGCAGCCGGGACGGGATTTATTATACTGAAGCTTTCTTT. Translating it yields CASSSRDGIYYTEAFF.

The rearrangement links TRBV9 to TRBJ1-1; 8 bases align to TRBD1. This CDR3 spans 15 amino acids. The junction had 6 bases not matched to a gene; V was cut back by 4 bases and J by 1 base. Germline-derived CDR1 and CDR2 are SGDLS and YYNGEE. CDR3 protein: CASSSDRGANTEAFF. CDR3 DNA sequence: TGTGCCAGCAGCTCCGACAGGGGTGCGAACACTGAAGCTTTCTTT.

This clone has a handful of counts. The chain recombines TRBV30 with TRBJ2-7; 7 bases are shared with TRBD2. CDR1 is GTSNPN and CDR2 is SVGIG in the germline V gene (reference sequence). The V and J ends lost 0 bases and 3 bases, in that order; junction bases with no gene match: 8. The CDR3 has 15 residues. CDR3 protein: CAWSVGGTGGYEQYF. In nucleotides, the CDR3 is TGTGCCTGGAGTGTAGGCGGCACGGGGGGCTACGAGCAGTACTTC.

This clone was seen a few times. The chain carries TRBV9 and TRBJ2-1, with TRBD2 matching over 10 bases. Germline loops: CDR1 SGDLS, CDR2 YYNGEE. This CDR3 has 16 residues. The junction had 12 bases not matched to a gene; V was cut back by 3 bases and J by 9 bases. The CDR3 spells CASSEPGTSDGTEQFF. Written as DNA, the CDR3 is TGTGCCAGCAGCGAACCGGGGACTAGCGACGGCACTGAGCAGTTCTTC.

This clone was detected only a few times. V is TRBV18 and J is TRBJ2-7, with TRBD1 identical over 8 bases. The CDR3 extends over 13 amino acids. Germline CDR1 and CDR2: KGHSH and LQKENI. V lost 8 bases to trimming and J lost 6 bases; unmatched junction nucleotides: 9. In DNA, the CDR3 is TGTGCCAGCACCCGGACAGGGAACGGCGAGCAGTACTTC. Translated: CASTRTGNGEQYF.

This clone was seen more than once but under ten times. The DNA of the CDR3 is TGTGCCACCAGCAGAGACCCGAACACGGCTGAGCAGTTCTTC. This translates into CATSRDPNTAEQFF. This chain joins TRBV15 and TRBJ2-1; D remains unclear. The CDR3 spans 14 residues. CDR1 and CDR2 (germline): LNHNV, YYDKDF (reference sequence). Trimming took 0 bases from V and 9 from J, leaving 12 bases between them.

The rearrangement links TRBV6-5 to TRBJ1-2, with D possibly TRBD1 on 6 matching bases. The V and J ends lost 2 bases and 4 bases respectively, with 11 bases between them. Germline V lookup: CDR1 MNHEY, CDR2 SVGAGI. This CDR3 spans 14 amino acids. CDR3 bases: TGTGCCAGCAGTTACCGGGGGGGCGGCTATGGCTACACCTTC. The encoded protein is CASSYRGGGYGYTF.

This clone was seen more than once but under ten times. The chain joins TRBV25-1 to TRBJ1-2; TRBD1 matches at 7 bases. CDR1 and CDR2 from the germline V gene are MGHDK and SYGVNS. This CDR3 is 14 amino acids long. Trimming removed 2 bases from V and 4 bases from J; junction bases left unmatched: 4. Here the CDR3 reads CASSEPTGAYGYTF. CDR3 DNA sequence: TGTGCCAGCAGTGAACCAACAGGGGCCTATGGCTACACCTTC.